This entry features one T cell receptor (beta chain) sequence. Antigen unknown. This sample is part of a study of shared clonotypes between healthy human individuals. A deep-level run was used for the assay. TCRdb's table, derived via immunoSEQ multiplex PCR, lists solely in-frame clones and lacks some. The sample has about 820,000 clones, around 92% seen once; the top ten hold 24%. Overall study findings and caveats: Generation probabilities were higher for clonotypes shared across all four sorted-subset donors than for unshared ones. Naive CD4 clonotypes were shared across a handful of donors at about 5%. Generally, naive subsets (rather than memory subsets) showed larger estimated richness.

Naivety among CD8 cells was defined by CD45RO negativity and positive CCR7 selection, thereby excluding terminally differentiated effector memory CD45RA+ cells. The receptor was isolated from a man younger than 40 in good health. The material sequenced was naive CD8+ T cells sorted from blood.

The CDR3 reads CAEGGDKNIQYF. The CDR3 DNA follows: TGTGCCGAGGGGGGGGATAAAAACATTCAGTACTTC. This sequence joins TRBV6-4 and TRBJ2-4; TRBD2 might be the D (7 bases). The CDR3 contains 12 residues. Trimming left V 11 bases short and J 4 bases short, with 12 bases between. Germline-derived CDR1 and CDR2 are MRHNA and SNTAGT.